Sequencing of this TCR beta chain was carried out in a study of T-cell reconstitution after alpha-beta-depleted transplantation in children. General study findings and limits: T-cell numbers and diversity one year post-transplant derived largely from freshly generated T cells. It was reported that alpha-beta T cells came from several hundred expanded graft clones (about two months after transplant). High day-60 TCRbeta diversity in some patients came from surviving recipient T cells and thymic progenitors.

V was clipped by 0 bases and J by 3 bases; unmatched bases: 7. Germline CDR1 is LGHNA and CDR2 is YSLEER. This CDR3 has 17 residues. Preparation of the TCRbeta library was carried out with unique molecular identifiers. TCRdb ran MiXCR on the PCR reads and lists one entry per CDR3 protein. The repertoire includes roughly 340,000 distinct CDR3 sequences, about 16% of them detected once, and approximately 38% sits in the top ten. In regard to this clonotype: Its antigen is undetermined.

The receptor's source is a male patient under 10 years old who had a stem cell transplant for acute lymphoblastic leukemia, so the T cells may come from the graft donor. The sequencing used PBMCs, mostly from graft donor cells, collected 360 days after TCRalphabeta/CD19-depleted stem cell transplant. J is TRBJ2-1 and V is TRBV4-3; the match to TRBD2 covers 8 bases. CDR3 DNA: TGCGCCAGCAGCCAAGACTGGTTACTAGCGGTCTACAATGAGCAGTTCTTC. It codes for CASSQDWLLAVYNEQFF.